The 5 T cell receptor beta chains presented below share a single source sample, sequenced in a study of T-cell memory formation after mild COVID-19 (dated by TCRdb to the early 2020s). The library came from 5' RACE. The instrument given in TCRdb is Illumina NovaSeq 6000. In-frame beta chains were kept once TCRdb had trimmed the public reads at Q25 with fastp and called clones with MiXCR. Entries that share a CDR3 protein sequence are merged under the most common genes and DNA. This sample comprises under 250,000 distinct CDR3 sequences, over 8.5% of them detected only once. Approximately 20% of the sample rests with the top ten. Specimen: PBMCs or a T cell subset sorted from them (not recorded which). These receptors originate from a man aged 18 to 29 who had mild COVID-19 (a few samples of this study predate the infection). The sample titles of this study are shuffled in the database, so cell type and time point are left out; the donor was told from shared clones.

This clonotype was detected only a few times. The V call is TRBV10-3, the J call TRBJ2-7, with TRBD1 identical over 9 bases. V shed 9 bases, J shed 2 bases, and the junction held 8 bases outside the gene matches. Germline values: CDR1 ENHRY, CDR2 SYGVKD. The CDR3 is 14 amino acids. Here the CDR3 reads CAIRDRDGAYEQYF. The CDR3 DNA reads TGTGCCATTAGGGACAGGGACGGAGCCTACGAGCAGTACTTC.

Only a few counts were recorded for this clonotype. This CDR3 is CASSRWSANYGYTF. The CDR3 DNA sequence: TGTGCCAGCAGTCGGTGGAGCGCTAACTATGGCTACACCTTC. The rearrangement links TRBV6-2 or TRBV6-3 to TRBJ1-2; D not certain. Germline V gives CDR1 MNHEY, CDR2 SVGEGT. This CDR3 has 14 residues. V was shortened by 5 bases and J by 0 bases, with 10 bases between the two germline ends.

The chain has TRBV12-3 or TRBV12-4 and TRBJ1-2, with D perhaps matching TRBD1 (5 bases). The CDR3 has 14 residues. Trimming stripped 7 bases from V and 4 bases from J, with 16 bases between. The CDR3 nucleotides read TGTGCCAGCAATCCGGGACGGCAGAGCTATGGCTACACCTTC. Amino acid sequence: CASNPGRQSYGYTF.

This clonotype was observed a handful of times. The rearrangement joins TRBV18 to TRBJ1-2; D not certain. This CDR3 spans 13 amino acids. V lost 1 base and J 1 base, leaving 4 bases between the germline ends. Germline V gene data show CDR1 as KGHSH and CDR2 as LQKENI. CDR3 residues: CASSPRNNYGYTF. The CDR3 nucleotides read TGTGCCAGCTCACCACGAAATAACTATGGCTACACCTTC.

The rearrangement links TRBV12-3 or TRBV12-4 to TRBJ2-7; 7 bases line up with TRBD1. V was clipped by 6 bases and J by 4 bases; unmatched bases: 12. This CDR3 has 15 amino acids. This CDR3 reads CASSPRDRGPYEQYF. CDR3 sequence (DNA): TGTGCCAGCAGCCCCCGGGACAGAGGTCCATACGAGCAGTACTTC.